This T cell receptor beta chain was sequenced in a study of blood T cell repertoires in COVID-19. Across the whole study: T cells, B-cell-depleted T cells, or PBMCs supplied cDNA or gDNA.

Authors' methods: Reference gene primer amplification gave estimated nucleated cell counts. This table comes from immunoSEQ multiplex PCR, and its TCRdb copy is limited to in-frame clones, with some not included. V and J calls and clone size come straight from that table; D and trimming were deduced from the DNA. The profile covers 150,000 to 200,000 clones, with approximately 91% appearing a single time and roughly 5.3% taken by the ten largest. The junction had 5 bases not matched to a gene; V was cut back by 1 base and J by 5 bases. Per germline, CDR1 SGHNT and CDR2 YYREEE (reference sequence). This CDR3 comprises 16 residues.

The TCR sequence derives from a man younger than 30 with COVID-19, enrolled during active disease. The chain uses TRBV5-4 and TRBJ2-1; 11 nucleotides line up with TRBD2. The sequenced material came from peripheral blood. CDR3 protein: CASSLLGTSGDNEQFF. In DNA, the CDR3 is TGTGCCAGCAGCTTGCTTGGGACTAGCGGTGACAATGAGCAGTTCTTC.